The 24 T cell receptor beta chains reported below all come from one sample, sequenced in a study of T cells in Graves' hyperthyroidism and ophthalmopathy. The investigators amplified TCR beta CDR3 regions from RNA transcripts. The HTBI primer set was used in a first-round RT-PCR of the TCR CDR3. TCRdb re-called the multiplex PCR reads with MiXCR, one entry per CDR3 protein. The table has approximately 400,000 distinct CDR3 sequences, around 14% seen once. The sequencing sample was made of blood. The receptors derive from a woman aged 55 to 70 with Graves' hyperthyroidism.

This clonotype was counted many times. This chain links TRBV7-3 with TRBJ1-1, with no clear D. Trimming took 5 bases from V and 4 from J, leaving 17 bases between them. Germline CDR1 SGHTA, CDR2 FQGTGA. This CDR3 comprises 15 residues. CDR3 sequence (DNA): TGTGCCAGCAGCGCCCACGGGCCGGGCATCACTGAAGCTTTCTTT. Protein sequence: CASSAHGPGITEAFF.

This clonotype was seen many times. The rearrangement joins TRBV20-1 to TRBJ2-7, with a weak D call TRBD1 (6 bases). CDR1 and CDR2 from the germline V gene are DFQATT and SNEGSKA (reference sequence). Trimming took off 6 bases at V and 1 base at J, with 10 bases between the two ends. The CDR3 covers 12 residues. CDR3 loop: CSATGTSYEQYF. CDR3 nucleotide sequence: TGCAGTGCAACAGGGACGTCCTACGAGCAGTACTTC.

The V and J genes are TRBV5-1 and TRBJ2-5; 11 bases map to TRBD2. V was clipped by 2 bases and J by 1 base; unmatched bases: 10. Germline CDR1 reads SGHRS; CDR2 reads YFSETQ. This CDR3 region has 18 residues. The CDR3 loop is CASSFRPSGRRPQETQYF. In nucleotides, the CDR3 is TGCGCCAGCAGCTTTCGTCCTAGCGGGAGGCGACCCCAAGAGACCCAGTACTTC.

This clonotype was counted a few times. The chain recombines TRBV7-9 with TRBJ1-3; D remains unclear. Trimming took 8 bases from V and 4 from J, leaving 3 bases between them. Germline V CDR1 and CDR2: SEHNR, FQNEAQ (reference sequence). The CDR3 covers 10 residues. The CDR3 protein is CASEGNTIYF. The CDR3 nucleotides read TGTGCCAGCGAAGGAAACACCATATATTTT.

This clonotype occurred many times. The CDR3 region has the DNA TGTGCCAGCAGTTTACTAGCGGGAAGTTTGACAGATACGCAGTATTTT. Translating gives CASSLLAGSLTDTQYF. The V call is TRBV28, the J call TRBJ2-3; 9 bases are shared with TRBD2. Trimming cost V 2 bases and J 3 bases; bases outside gene matches: 6. The CDR3 is made up of 16 amino acids. The V gene's germline CDR1 is MDHEN and CDR2 SYDVKM. The full variable domain, in which reference TRBV28 and TRBJ2-3 provide the parts outside the CDR3, is DVKVTQSSRYLVKRTGEKVFLECVQDMDHENMFWYRQDPGLGLRLIYFSYDVKMKEKGDIPEGYSVSREKKERFSLILESASTNQTSMYLCASSLLAGSLTDTQYFGPGTRLTVL.

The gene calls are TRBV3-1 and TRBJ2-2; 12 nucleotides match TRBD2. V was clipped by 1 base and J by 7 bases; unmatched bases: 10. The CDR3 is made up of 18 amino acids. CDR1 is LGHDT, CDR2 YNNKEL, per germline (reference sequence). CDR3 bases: TGTGCCAGCAGCCAAGGGCTAGCGGGAGGGCCCGTATTCGGGGAGCTGTTTTTT. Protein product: CASSQGLAGGPVFGELFF.

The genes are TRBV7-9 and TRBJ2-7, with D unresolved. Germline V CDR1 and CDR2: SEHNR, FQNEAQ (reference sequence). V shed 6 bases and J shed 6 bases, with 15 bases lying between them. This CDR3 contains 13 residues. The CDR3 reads CASRQTLSSEQYF. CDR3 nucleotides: TGTGCCAGCAGACAGACACTTTCTAGCGAGCAGTACTTC.

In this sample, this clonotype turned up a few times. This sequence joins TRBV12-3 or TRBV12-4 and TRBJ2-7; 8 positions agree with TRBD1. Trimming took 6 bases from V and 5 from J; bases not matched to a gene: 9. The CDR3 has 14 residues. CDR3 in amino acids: CASSPLDRVHEQYF. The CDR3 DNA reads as TGTGCCAGCAGCCCATTGGACAGGGTCCACGAGCAGTACTTC.

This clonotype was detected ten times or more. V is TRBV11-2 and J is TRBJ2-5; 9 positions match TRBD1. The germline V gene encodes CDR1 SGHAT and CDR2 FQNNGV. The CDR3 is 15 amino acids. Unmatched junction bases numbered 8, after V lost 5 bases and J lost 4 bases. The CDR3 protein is CASSVGQGIRETQYF. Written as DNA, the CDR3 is TGTGCCAGCAGCGTCGGACAGGGGATCCGAGAGACCCAGTACTTC. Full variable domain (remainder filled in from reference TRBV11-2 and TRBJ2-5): EAGVAQSPRYKIIEKRQSVAFWCNPISGHATLYWYQQILGQGPKLLIQFQNNGVVDDSQLPKDRFSAERLKGVDSTLKIQPAKLEDSAVYLCASSVGQGIRETQYFGPGTRLLVL.

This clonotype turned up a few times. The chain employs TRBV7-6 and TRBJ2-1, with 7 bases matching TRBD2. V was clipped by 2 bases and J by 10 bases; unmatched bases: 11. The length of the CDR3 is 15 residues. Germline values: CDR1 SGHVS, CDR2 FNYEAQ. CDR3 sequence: CASSLNGGGMGEQFF. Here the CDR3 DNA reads TGTGCCAGCAGCTTAAACGGCGGGGGTATGGGGGAGCAGTTCTTC.

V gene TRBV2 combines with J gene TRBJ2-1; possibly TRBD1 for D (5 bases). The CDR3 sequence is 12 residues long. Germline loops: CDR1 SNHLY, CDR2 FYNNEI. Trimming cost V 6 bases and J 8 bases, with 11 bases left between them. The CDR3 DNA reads TGTGCCAGCAGAGGGGAAGGGGATGAGCAGTTCTTC. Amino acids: CASRGEGDEQFF.

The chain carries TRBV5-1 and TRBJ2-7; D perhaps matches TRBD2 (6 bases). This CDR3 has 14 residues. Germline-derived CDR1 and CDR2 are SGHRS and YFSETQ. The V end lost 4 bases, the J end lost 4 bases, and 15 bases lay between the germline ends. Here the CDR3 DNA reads TGCGCCAGCAGCCCCGGGGGTGTCGTGTACGAGCAGTACTTC. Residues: CASSPGGVVYEQYF.

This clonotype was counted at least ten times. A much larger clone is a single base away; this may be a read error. The DNA of the CDR3 is TGTGCCAGCAGCTCCGATATGAGCTCCTACAATGGGCAGTTCTTC. This encodes CASSSDMSSYNGQFF. This rearrangement joins TRBV11-2 to TRBJ2-1; D unclear. The germline gives CDR1 SGHAT, CDR2 FQNNGV. The CDR3 has 15 amino acids.

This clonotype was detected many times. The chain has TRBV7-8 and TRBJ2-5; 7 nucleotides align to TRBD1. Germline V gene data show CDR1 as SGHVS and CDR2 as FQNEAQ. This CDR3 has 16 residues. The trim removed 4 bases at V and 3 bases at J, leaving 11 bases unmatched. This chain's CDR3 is CASSSRYGQVEETQYF. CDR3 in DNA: TGTGCCAGCAGCTCACGTTACGGACAGGTTGAAGAGACCCAGTACTTC.

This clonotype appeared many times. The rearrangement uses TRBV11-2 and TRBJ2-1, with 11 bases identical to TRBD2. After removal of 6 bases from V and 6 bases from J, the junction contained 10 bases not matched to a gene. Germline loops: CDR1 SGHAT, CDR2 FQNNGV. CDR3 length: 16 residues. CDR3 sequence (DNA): TGTGCCAGCAGACCTACTAGCGGGAGCAAGTTCAATGAGCAGTTCTTC. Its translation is CASRPTSGSKFNEQFF.

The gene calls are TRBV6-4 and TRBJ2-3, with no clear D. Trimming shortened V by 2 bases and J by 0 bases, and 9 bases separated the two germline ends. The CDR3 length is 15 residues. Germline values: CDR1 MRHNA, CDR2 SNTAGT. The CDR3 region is CASSDISVSTDTQYF. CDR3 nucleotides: TGTGCCAGCAGTGACATCAGCGTAAGCACAGATACGCAGTATTTT.

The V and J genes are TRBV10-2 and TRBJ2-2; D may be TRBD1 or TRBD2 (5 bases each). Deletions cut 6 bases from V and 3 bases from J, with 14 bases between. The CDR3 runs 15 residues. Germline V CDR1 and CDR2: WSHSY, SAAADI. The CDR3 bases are TGCGCCAGCAGATACGACAGAGGGTACACCGGGGAGCTGTTTTTT. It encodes CASRYDRGYTGELFF.

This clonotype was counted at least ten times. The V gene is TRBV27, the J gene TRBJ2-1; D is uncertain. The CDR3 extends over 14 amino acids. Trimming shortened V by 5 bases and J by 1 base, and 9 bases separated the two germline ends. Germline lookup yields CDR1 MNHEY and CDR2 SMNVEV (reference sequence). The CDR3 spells CASSEGSSYNEQFF. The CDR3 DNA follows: TGTGCCAGCAGTGAAGGATCGTCCTACAATGAGCAGTTCTTC.

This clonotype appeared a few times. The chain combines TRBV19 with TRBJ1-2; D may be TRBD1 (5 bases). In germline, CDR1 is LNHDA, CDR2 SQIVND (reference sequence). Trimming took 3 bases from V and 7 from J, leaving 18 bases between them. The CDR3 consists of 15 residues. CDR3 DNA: TGTGCCAGTAGTATTCGGGGACGGCGGCCCGTTGGCTACACCTTC. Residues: CASSIRGRRPVGYTF.

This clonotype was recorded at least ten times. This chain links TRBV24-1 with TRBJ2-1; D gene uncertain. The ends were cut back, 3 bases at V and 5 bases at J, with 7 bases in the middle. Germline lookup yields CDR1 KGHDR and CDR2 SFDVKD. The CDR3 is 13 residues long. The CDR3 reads CATSDGVNNEQFF. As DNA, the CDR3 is TGTGCCACCAGTGATGGGGTGAACAATGAGCAGTTCTTC.

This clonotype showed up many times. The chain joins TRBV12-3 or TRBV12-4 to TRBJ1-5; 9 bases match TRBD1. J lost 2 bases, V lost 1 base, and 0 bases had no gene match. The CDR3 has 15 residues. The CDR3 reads CASSLGTGGNQPQHF. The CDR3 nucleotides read TGTGCCAGCAGTTTAGGGACAGGGGGCAATCAGCCCCAGCATTTT.

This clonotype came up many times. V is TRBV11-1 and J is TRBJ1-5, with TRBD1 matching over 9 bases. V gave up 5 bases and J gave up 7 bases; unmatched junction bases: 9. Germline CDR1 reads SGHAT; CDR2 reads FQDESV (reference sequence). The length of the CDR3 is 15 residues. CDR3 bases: TGTGCCAGCAGCCAGGGACAGGGACCCCACCAGCCCCAGCATTTT. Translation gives CASSQGQGPHQPQHF.

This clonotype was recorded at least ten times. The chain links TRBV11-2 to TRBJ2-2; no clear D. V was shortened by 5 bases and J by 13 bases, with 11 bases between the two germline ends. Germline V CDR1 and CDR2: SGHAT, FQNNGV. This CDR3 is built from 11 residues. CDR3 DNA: TGTGCCAGCAGCCCAACTTCGGGGCTGTTTTTT. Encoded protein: CASSPTSGLFF.

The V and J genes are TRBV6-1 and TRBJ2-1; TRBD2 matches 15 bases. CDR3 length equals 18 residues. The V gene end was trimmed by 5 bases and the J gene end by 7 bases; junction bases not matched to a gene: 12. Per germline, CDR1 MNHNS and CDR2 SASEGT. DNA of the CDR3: TGTGCCAGCAGTTTTTCTTCAGGACTAGCGGGAGGGAGGAATGAGCAGTTCTTC. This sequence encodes CASSFSSGLAGGRNEQFF.